This is a list of T cell receptor beta chains from one sample in a study of CD4 T cells in relation to SARS-CoV-2 and coronaviruses. TCRdb's copy holds only in-frame clones and misses some; the assay was immunoSEQ multiplex PCR. This sample yields around 20,000 clones, of which roughly 78% are seen a single time; approximately 19% belongs to the top ten. These receptors' targets are unknown. Sequenced: CD4+ T cells from PBMCs, cultured in vitro. The origin of the receptors is a human donor in good health. Each CDR3 is given with its conserved first and last residue. The D gene is left open where the match is weak. The size field is filled for only some rows; it gives once, few, many or a size class.

cdr3_nt	cdr3_aa	v_call	clone_size	d_call	j_call
TGCGCCAGCAGCGCGGGACTACAGCTCGAGCAGTACTTC	CASSAGLQLEQYF	TRBV10-1	.	TRBD2	TRBJ2-7
TGCGCCAGCAGCAGGGGGACAGGGAGGACGAACACTGAAGCTTTCTTT	CASSRGTGRTNTEAFF	TRBV5-1	once	TRBD1	TRBJ1-1
TGCAGCGTCGACAGGGAGGTTAGCACAGATACGCAGTATTTT	CSVDREVSTDTQYF	TRBV29-1	.	.	TRBJ2-3
TGTGCCAGCAGTCCAACCGACTTCAATGAGCAGTTCTTC	CASSPTDFNEQFF	TRBV6-4	few	.	TRBJ2-1
TGTGCCAGCACCTCCGGGACAACTAATGAAAAACTGTTTTTT	CASTSGTTNEKLFF	TRBV2	.	.	TRBJ1-4
TGTGCCAGCAGCGAACTTAAACAGGGTCTTGGCTACACCTTC	CASSELKQGLGYTF	TRBV5-4	few	.	TRBJ1-2
TGTGCCAGCAGCACTCGACTAGTGAGCGAGCAGTACTTC	CASSTRLVSEQYF	TRBV3-1/TRBV3-2	.	.	TRBJ2-7
TGTGCCAGCAGCGGGGTCGGGGGGACTGAAGCTTTCTTT	CASSGVGGTEAFF	TRBV5-4	.	.	TRBJ1-1
TGTGCCAGCAGTGAAGCTAGCGGGAGCTCCAATGAGCAGTTCTTC	CASSEASGSSNEQFF	TRBV6-4	.	TRBD2	TRBJ2-1
TGTGCCAGCAGTTTATCTCTGACAGGGGGAAACACCATATATTTT	CASSLSLTGGNTIYF	TRBV28	.	TRBD1	TRBJ1-3
TGTGCCAGCCAGGACGTGGACTATGGCTACACCTTC	CASQDVDYGYTF	TRBV28	.	.	TRBJ1-2
TGTGCCAGCAGCTTACGGGACGGCCAGAATTCACCCCTCCACTTT	CASSLRDGQNSPLHF	TRBV11-2	.	.	TRBJ1-6
TGTGCCAGCAGCCCAAACAGACTGTCTAGTGTACAGTTCTTC	CASSPNRLSSVQFF	TRBV11-3	.	.	TRBJ2-1
TGTGCCAGCTCACCGGGGAGCTCTGGAAACACCATATATTTT	CASSPGSSGNTIYF	TRBV18	.	.	TRBJ1-3
TGTGCCAGCAGAACGGTCACGGGGCACACTGAAGCTTTCTTT	CASRTVTGHTEAFF	TRBV28	.	.	TRBJ1-1
TGTGCCAGTAGTACAGGTCCGAGTGAGGCTTTCTTT	CASSTGPSEAFF	TRBV19	.	.	TRBJ1-1
TGTGCCAGCAGTTACGCCCGGGACAGGGGCTACGAGCAGTACTTC	CASSYARDRGYEQYF	TRBV6-5	.	TRBD1	TRBJ2-7
TGTGCCAGCAGCCAAGTGCGTAGACAGACTGAGCAGTTCTTC	CASSQVRRQTEQFF	TRBV3-1/TRBV3-2	.	.	TRBJ2-1
TGTGCCAGCAGCCCAAAGCGGGAGAGGGGCAATGAGCAGTTCTTC	CASSPKRERGNEQFF	TRBV7-9	.	TRBD2	TRBJ2-1
TGTGCCAGTAGATTCCGGACAGGGGGGTTTCGGACCGGGGAGCTGTTTTTT	CASRFRTGGFRTGELFF	TRBV19	.	TRBD1	TRBJ2-2
TGTGCCAGCACGCCGGGACAGGGGGCCGAGGAGCAGTACTTC	CASTPGQGAEEQYF	TRBV19	few	TRBD1	TRBJ2-7
TGTGCCAGCAGCCCAAGACAGTCCACTGAAGCTTTCTTT	CASSPRQSTEAFF	TRBV2	.	.	TRBJ1-1
TGCGCCAGCAGCCAAGATGGGCAGGGTGGCGCTGGCTACACCTTC	CASSQDGQGGAGYTF	TRBV4-1	medium-sized	.	TRBJ1-2
TGTGCCAGCAGTGAAGGTGGACCGCTAACCTACGAGCAGTACTTC	CASSEGGPLTYEQYF	TRBV6-1	.	.	TRBJ2-7
TGTGCCAGTAGTATTGGGGTCCCTCTAGGATCGGGTCAGCCCCAGCATTTT	CASSIGVPLGSGQPQHF	TRBV19	.	.	TRBJ1-5
TGTGCCAGCAGCGTAGGCCTAGCGGGAGGAGAAACAGATACGCAGTATTTT	CASSVGLAGGETDTQYF	TRBV9	.	TRBD2	TRBJ2-3
TGTGCCAGCAGCCAAGAGCGGCTGGTCGAGCCCACTGAAGCTTTCTTT	CASSQERLVEPTEAFF	TRBV14	.	.	TRBJ1-1
TGCGCCAGCAGCTTGGCAGGGGGCCACGATGAGCAGTTCTTC	CASSLAGGHDEQFF	TRBV5-1	once	TRBD1	TRBJ2-1
TGCAGCGCGGCCGGCCAGGGAAGGACTGAAGCTTTCTTT	CSAAGQGRTEAFF	TRBV29-1	.	.	TRBJ1-1
TGTGCCACCAGTGACTCTGGCAACTATGGCTACACCTTC	CATSDSGNYGYTF	TRBV24-1	.	.	TRBJ1-2
TGCGCCAGCAGCCTGGACGGGGATAGCAATCAGCCCCAGCATTTT	CASSLDGDSNQPQHF	TRBV5-1	.	.	TRBJ1-5
TGCGCCAGCAGCTTGGGGGGTAGCGGGAGCCCAGATACGCAGTATTTT	CASSLGGSGSPDTQYF	TRBV5-1	.	TRBD2	TRBJ2-3
TGTGCCTGGACTGTCGGGGGGAACGGCGGGGAGCTGTTTTTT	CAWTVGGNGGELFF	TRBV30	.	TRBD2	TRBJ2-2
TGTGCCAGTACGCAGCCACCCGATACGCAGTATTTT	CASTQPPDTQYF	TRBV28	.	.	TRBJ2-3
TGTGCCAGCAGCTTAGGGGGACAGGGTAACACTGAAGCTTTCTTT	CASSLGGQGNTEAFF	TRBV11-2	.	TRBD1	TRBJ1-1
TGCGCCAGCAGCTTGGGGGGGCTCACTGGCACAGATACGCAGTATTTT	CASSLGGLTGTDTQYF	TRBV5-1	.	.	TRBJ2-3
TGCGCCAGCAGCCCTGACACAGGCTCCCTCCAGTTCTTC	CASSPDTGSLQFF	TRBV5-1	.	.	TRBJ2-1
TGTGCCAGCAGCCAAGAGGGGAGGAGCTCCTACAATGAGCAGTTCTTC	CASSQEGRSSYNEQFF	TRBV4-2	.	.	TRBJ2-1
TGTGCCACCAGTGATTTGGGAGGGAGCTCCTACAATGAGCAGTTCTTC	CATSDLGGSSYNEQFF	TRBV24-1	.	.	TRBJ2-1
TGTGCCAGTAGTATAGATCCGACCTCCTACAATGAGCAGTTCTTC	CASSIDPTSYNEQFF	TRBV19	.	.	TRBJ2-1